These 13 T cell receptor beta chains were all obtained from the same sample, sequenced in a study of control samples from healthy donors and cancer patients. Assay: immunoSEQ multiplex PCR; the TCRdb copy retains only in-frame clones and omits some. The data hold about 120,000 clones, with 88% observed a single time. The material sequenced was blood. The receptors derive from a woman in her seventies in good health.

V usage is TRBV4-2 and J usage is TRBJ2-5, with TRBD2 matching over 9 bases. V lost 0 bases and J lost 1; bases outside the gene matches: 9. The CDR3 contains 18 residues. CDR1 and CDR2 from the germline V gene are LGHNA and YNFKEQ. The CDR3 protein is CASSQDLAGGIGQETQYF. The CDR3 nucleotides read TGTGCCAGCAGCCAAGATCTGGCGGGGGGGATCGGCCAAGAGACCCAGTACTTC.

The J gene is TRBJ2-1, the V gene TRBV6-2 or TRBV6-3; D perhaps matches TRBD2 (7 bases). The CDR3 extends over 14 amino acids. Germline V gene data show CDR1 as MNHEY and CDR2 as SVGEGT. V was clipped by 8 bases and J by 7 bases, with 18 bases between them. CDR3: CASGWRGGQNEQFF. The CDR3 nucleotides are TGTGCCAGCGGTTGGAGGGGGGGCCAAAATGAGCAGTTCTTC.

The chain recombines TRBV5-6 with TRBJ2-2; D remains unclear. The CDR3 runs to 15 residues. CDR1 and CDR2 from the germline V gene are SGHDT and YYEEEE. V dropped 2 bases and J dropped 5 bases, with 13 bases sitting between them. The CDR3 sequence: CASSLRPVGTGELFF. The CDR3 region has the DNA TGTGCCAGCAGCTTACGGCCGGTTGGGACCGGGGAGCTGTTTTTT.

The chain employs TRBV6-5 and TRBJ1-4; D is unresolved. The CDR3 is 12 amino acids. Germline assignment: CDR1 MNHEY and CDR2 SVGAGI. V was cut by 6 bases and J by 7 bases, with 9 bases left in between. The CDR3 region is CASSSTGEKLFF. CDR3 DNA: TGTGCCAGCAGCTCGACGGGTGAAAAACTGTTTTTT.

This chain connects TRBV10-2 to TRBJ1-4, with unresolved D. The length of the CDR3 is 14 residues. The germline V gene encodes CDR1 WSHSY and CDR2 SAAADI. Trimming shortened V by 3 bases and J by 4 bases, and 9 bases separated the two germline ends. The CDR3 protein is CASSEMGYNEKLFF. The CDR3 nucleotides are TGCGCCAGCAGTGAAATGGGTTATAATGAAAAACTGTTTTTT.

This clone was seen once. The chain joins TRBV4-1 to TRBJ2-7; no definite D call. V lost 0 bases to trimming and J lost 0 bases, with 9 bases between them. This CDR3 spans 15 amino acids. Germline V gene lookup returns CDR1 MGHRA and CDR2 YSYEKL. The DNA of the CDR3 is TGCGCCAGCAGCCAAGATCCGGTCAACTCCTACGAGCAGTACTTC. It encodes CASSQDPVNSYEQYF.

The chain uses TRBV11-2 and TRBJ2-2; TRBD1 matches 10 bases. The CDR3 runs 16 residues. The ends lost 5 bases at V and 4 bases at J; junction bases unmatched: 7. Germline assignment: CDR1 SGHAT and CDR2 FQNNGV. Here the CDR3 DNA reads TGTGCCAGCAGCCGTGACAGGGGGCGTGTCACCGGGGAGCTGTTTTTT. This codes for CASSRDRGRVTGELFF.

Here the CDR3 reads CASSIAGGVTEAFF. DNA for the CDR3: TGTGCCAGTAGTATAGCAGGGGGAGTAACTGAAGCTTTCTTT. The chain links TRBV19 to TRBJ1-1; TRBD1 aligns across 7 bases. Germline-derived CDR1 and CDR2 are LNHDA and SQIVND (reference sequence). V lost 1 base, J lost 5 bases, and 4 bases stayed unmatched. The CDR3 runs 14 residues.

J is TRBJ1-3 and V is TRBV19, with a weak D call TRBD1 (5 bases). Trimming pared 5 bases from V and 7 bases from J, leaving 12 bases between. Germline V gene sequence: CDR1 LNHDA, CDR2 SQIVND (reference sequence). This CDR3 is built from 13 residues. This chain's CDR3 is CASSDSAANTIYF. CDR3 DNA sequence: TGTGCCAGTAGTGACAGCGCAGCTAACACCATATATTTT.

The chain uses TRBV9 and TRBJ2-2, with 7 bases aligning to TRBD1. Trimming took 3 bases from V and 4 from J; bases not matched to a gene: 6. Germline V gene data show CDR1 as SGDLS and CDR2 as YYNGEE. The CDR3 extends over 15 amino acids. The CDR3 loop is CASSGQGSVTGELFF. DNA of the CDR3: TGTGCCAGCAGCGGACAGGGATCGGTCACCGGGGAGCTGTTTTTT.

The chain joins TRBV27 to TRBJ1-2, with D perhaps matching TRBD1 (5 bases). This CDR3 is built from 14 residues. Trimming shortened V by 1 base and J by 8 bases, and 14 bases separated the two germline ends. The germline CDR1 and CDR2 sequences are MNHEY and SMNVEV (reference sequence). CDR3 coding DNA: TGTGCCAGCAGTTTATTAGGCCAGGGAGGCGGCTACACCTTC. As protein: CASSLLGQGGGYTF.

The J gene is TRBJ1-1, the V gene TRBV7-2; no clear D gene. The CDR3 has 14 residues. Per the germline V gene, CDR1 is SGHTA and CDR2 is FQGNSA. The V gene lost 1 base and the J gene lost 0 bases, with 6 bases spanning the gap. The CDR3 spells CASSLVELNTEAFF. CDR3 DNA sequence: TGTGCCAGCAGCTTAGTGGAGTTGAACACTGAAGCTTTCTTT.

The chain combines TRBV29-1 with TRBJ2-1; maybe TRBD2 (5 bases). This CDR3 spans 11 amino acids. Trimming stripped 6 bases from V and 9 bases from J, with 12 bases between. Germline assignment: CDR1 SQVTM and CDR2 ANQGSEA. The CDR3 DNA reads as TGCAGCGTGGGAGTAAATGGTGAGCAGTTCTTC. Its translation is CSVGVNGEQFF.